The sequence of this T cell receptor beta chain was determined in a study of blood T cells in healthy people across ages. The CDR3 is made up of 16 amino acids. Germline V gives CDR1 LGHNA, CDR2 YSLEER. V lost 1 base and J lost 3, with 12 bases in between. The authors ran a second PCR of 7 to 11 cycles using a sample-barcoded 5' primer and a J-beta primer mix. TCRdb re-called the 5' RACE reads with MiXCR, one entry per CDR3 protein. The sample carries over 1,500,000 distinct CDR3 sequences, roughly two fifths recorded once. The sequence derives from a human donor in good health. The chain recombines TRBV4-3 with TRBJ1-4; no definite D call. The sequencing sample was made of blood. As DNA, the CDR3 is TGCGCCAGCAGCCAAGTAGAAACAGCCTCTAATGAAAAACTGTTTTTT. Encoded protein: CASSQVETASNEKLFF.